This T cell receptor (beta chain) came from a study of response to subunit inactivated influenza vaccine. This clonotype was seen at least ten times. Its cognate antigen is unknown. Whole-study results and caveats: The authors suggested that few new T cells are recruited per seasonal influenza vaccination.

Between the trimmed V and J ends, which lost 5 bases and 5 bases, there was a span of 13 bases. This CDR3 is 13 amino acids long. In germline, CDR1 is DFQATT, CDR2 SNEGSKA (reference sequence). TCRdb re-derived calls from the RT-PCR reads in MiXCR, one entry per CDR3 protein. The table records roughly 570,000 distinct CDR3 sequences, roughly 13% of them present only once. The J gene is TRBJ2-1, the V gene TRBV20-1, with a tentative D call TRBD1 (6 bases). This sequence was found in a man aged 45 to 65 who received an inactivated influenza vaccine. The specimen was PBMCs from blood, collected roughly 48 days after vaccination. The DNA of the CDR3 is TGCAGTGCTGAAAAGGGGGTGGACAATGAGCAGTTCTTC. This codes for CSAEKGVDNEQFF.